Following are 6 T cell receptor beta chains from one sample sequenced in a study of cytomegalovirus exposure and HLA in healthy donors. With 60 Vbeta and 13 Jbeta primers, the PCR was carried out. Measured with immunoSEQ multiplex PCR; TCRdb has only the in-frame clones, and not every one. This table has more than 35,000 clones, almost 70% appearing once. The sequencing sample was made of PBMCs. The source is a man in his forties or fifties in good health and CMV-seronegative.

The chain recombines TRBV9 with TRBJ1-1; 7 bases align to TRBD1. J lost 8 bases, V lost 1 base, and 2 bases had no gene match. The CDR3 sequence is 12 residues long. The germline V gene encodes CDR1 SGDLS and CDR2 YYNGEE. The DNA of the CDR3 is TGTGCCAGCAGCGTATCAGGGGGAGAAGCTTTCTTT. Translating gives CASSVSGGEAFF.

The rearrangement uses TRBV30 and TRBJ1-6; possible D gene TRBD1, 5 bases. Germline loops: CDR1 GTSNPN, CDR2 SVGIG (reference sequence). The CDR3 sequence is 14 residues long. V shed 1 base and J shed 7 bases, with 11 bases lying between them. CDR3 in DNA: TGTGCCTGGAGTGGTGACAGATCGAATTCACCCCTCCACTTT. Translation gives CAWSGDRSNSPLHF.

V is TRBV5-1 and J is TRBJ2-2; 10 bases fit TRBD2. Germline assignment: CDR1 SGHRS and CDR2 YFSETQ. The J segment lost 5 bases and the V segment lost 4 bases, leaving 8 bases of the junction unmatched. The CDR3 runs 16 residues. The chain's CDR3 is CASSNPLAGVTGELFF. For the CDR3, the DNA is TGCGCCAGCAGCAACCCTCTAGCGGGGGTTACCGGGGAGCTGTTTTTT.

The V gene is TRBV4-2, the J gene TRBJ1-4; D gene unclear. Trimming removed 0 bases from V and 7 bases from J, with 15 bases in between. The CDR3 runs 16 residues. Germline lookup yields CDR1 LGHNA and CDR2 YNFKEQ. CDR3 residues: CASSQDGRVGSEKLFF. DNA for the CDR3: TGTGCCAGCAGCCAAGATGGGAGGGTCGGTAGTGAAAAACTGTTTTTT.

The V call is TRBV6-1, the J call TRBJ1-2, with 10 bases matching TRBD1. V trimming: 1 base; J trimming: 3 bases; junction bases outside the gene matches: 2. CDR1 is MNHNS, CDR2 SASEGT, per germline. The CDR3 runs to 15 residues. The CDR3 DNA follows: TGTGCCAGCAGTGAAGGGGGACAGGGGTACTATGGCTACACCTTC. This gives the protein CASSEGGQGYYGYTF.

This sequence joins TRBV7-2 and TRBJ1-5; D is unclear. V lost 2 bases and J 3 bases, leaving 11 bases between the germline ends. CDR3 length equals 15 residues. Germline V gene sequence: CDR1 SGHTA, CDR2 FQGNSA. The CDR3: CASSLSGGDNQPQHF. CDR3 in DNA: TGTGCCAGCAGCTTAAGTGGAGGTGACAATCAGCCCCAGCATTTT.